This is a list of T cell receptor beta chains from one sample in a study of blood T cell repertoires in COVID-19. Profiled with immunoSEQ multiplex PCR; TCRdb holds only in-frame clones, not every one. This sample has over 100,000 clones, with 86% found just once. Sequences were obtained from peripheral blood. Receptors originate from a man aged 40-49 years with acute or convalescent COVID-19. Both conserved end residues are part of each CDR3. A D gene is named only where the DNA matches it firmly. Clone size, where shown, is once, few, many, or a class for clones that have expanded.

>TRBV12-3/TRBV12-4|-|-|TRBJ1-5
TGTGCCAGCAGTGGGGACAACCCCCGGCCCCAGCATTTT
CASSGDNPRPQHF
>TRBV27|TRBD1|once|TRBJ1-5
TGTGCCAGCAGCCTTGGACAGGGACGTGAACAGCCCCAGCATTTT
CASSLGQGREQPQHF
>TRBV7-9|TRBD1|-|TRBJ2-7
TGTGCCAGCAGCTTAGCCGGGACAGGGCCCTACGAGCAGTACTTC
CASSLAGTGPYEQYF
>TRBV11-3|TRBD1|-|TRBJ2-2
TGTGCCAGCAGCATAAAGACAGGGACCGCCGGGGAGCTGTTTTTT
CASSIKTGTAGELFF
>TRBV19|TRBD2|-|TRBJ2-1
TGTGCCAGTAGTGACCCGGGACTAGCGGGAGGCTACAATGAGCAGTTCTTC
CASSDPGLAGGYNEQFF
>TRBV19|-|-|TRBJ1-1
TGTGCCAGTAGCCTGGGGAGGGCGAACACTGAAGCTTTCTTT
CASSLGRANTEAFF
>TRBV12-3/TRBV12-4|-|-|TRBJ1-6
TGTGCCAGCAGTCGACTTAATTCACCCCTCCACTTT
CASSRLNSPLHF
>TRBV30|TRBD1|-|TRBJ1-3
TGTGCCTGGAGACACCAGGGGGGAGGAAACACCATATATTTT
CAWRHQGGGNTIYF
>TRBV2|-|-|TRBJ2-5
TGTGCCAGCAGTGATATGTCTAAACAAGAGACCCAGTACTTC
CASSDMSKQETQYF
>TRBV7-9|-|-|TRBJ2-2
TGTGCCTTTAAGGGACGACTAGACACCGGGGAGCTGTTTTTT
CAFKGRLDTGELFF
>TRBV18|TRBD1|-|TRBJ1-5
TGTGCCAGCTCTCCGGACAGGGATAATCAGCCCCAGCATTTT
CASSPDRDNQPQHF
>TRBV18|-|-|TRBJ1-4
TGTGCCAGCTCACCCCCTTCGTTTGGGGCCGGTGAAAAACTGTTTTTT
CASSPPSFGAGEKLFF
>TRBV12-3/TRBV12-4|-|-|TRBJ2-5
TGTGCCAGCAGTTTTAGCGAGACCCAGTACTTC
CASSFSETQYF
>TRBV20-1|-|-|TRBJ1-2
TGCAGTGCTAGAAATCTCTATGGCTACACCTTC
CSARNLYGYTF
>TRBV3-1/TRBV3-2|TRBD2|-|TRBJ2-2
TGTGCCAGCAGCCCGTTCGCGGGAGAAAAGGCCGGGGAGCTGTTTTTT
CASSPFAGEKAGELFF
>TRBV5-5|-|few|TRBJ1-2
TGTGCCAGCAGCCGGGACACCTCTAACTATGGCTACACCTTC
CASSRDTSNYGYTF
>TRBV9|TRBD1|once|TRBJ2-7
TGTGCCAGCAGCGTAGCTGGGACAGGGACCTACGAGCAGTACTTC
CASSVAGTGTYEQYF
>TRBV19|-|-|TRBJ2-6
TGTGCCAGTAGTATTACTGGGGCCAACGTCCTGACTTTC
CASSITGANVLTF
>TRBV6-5|-|-|TRBJ2-1
TGTGCCAGCAGTTACGGGGGGTCCTACAATGAGCAGTTCTTC
CASSYGGSYNEQFF
>TRBV5-1|-|-|TRBJ2-3
TGCGCCAGCAGCTTGGCCCCAGGTACCTTCACAGATACGCAGTATTTT
CASSLAPGTFTDTQYF
>TRBV3-1/TRBV3-2|TRBD2|-|TRBJ2-5
TGTGCCAGCAGCCAAGGGTTAAGGGTTATAGCGGGGAGGGAGACCCAGTACTTC
CASSQGLRVIAGRETQYF
>TRBV27|TRBD1|-|TRBJ2-7
TGTGCCAGCAGTTGGGGACAGGGGGCCAACGAGCAGTACTTC
CASSWGQGANEQYF
>TRBV5-1|TRBD2|-|TRBJ2-1
TGCGCCAGCAGCCCCGGGACTAGCGGAGACTCCTACAATGAGCAGTTCTTC
CASSPGTSGDSYNEQFF
>TRBV5-1|TRBD1|-|TRBJ1-5
TGCGCCAGCAGCAAAAACAGGGGTCAGCCCCAGCATTTT
CASSKNRGQPQHF
>TRBV9|TRBD1|-|TRBJ1-2
TGTGCCAGCAGCGTTGGACAGGGGGCGATGGGCTACACCTTC
CASSVGQGAMGYTF
>TRBV4-1|TRBD1|-|TRBJ2-4
TGCGCCAGCAGTCAAGGGACAGCGTCTACAGCCAAAAACATTCAGTACTTC
CASSQGTASTAKNIQYF
>TRBV10-2|TRBD1|-|TRBJ1-6
TGCGCCAGCGGGCCGGGACAGGGTGGCTCACCCCTCCACTTT
CASGPGQGGSPLHF
>TRBV7-9|-|-|TRBJ1-2
TGTGCCAGCAGCCCCGTTTTGGGGCTGGAAGCTAACTATGGCTACACCTTC
CASSPVLGLEANYGYTF
>TRBV11-3|-|-|TRBJ2-2
TGTGCCAGCGGGGGGGCGCGGACCGGGGAGCTGTTTTTT
CASGGARTGELFF
>TRBV6-5|-|-|TRBJ1-5
TGTGCCACTTCTCGGGATAGCAATCAGCCCCAGCATTTT
CATSRDSNQPQHF
>TRBV10-3|-|-|TRBJ1-2
TGTGCCATCAGTGTATTACAGGGTGAAATCACCTTC
CAISVLQGEITF